Below are 6 T cell receptor beta chains sequenced from a single sample in a study of neurological immune-mediated disorders (dated by TCRdb to between 2018 and 2021). The method behind the library was 5' RACE. Data came from an Illumina HiSeq 2500. TCRdb ran its own pipeline on the public reads, namely fastp trimming at Q25 and MiXCR clone calling, and kept in-frame beta chains. For every CDR3 protein sequence, its rows merge into one entry that carries the most common genes and DNA. In all, the sample holds fewer than 35,000 distinct CDR3 sequences, and 4.6% of those were seen once. The ten top clones hold more than 20% of the sample. What was sequenced was PBMCs. Every receptor here comes from a young man in good health.

This clonotype was found many times. The genes are TRBV20-1 and TRBJ1-1; tentative D call: TRBD1 (6 bases). The CDR3 is 13 residues long. Trimming removed 3 bases at V and 7 bases at J, with 15 bases between. The germline CDR1 and CDR2 sequences are DFQATT and SNEGSKA (reference sequence). CDR3 protein: CSASQTGSGEAFF. CDR3 in DNA: TGCAGTGCTAGTCAAACAGGGAGCGGTGAAGCTTTCTTT.

At least ten counts were recorded for this clonotype. This chain uses TRBV20-1 with TRBJ1-1; 7 nucleotides match TRBD1. Per germline, CDR1 DFQATT and CDR2 SNEGSKA (reference sequence). There are 13 residues in the CDR3. J was trimmed by 5 bases and V by 5 bases; bases with no gene match: 8. CDR3 in DNA: TGCAGTGCTCGCCCAGGGGGACGAACTGAAGCTTTCTTT. Translation: CSARPGGRTEAFF.

This clonotype appeared many times. The CDR3 DNA sequence: TGTGCCAGTAGCTCTGGGGCCAACGTCCTGACTTTC. Protein product: CASSSGANVLTF. The J gene is TRBJ2-6, the V gene TRBV19, with unresolved D. The CDR3 length is 12 residues. The V gene's germline CDR1 is LNHDA and CDR2 SQIVND (reference sequence). The V and J ends lost 6 bases and 0 bases respectively, with 0 bases between them.

This clonotype was detected ten times or more. V and J are TRBV5-1 and TRBJ1-1, with D possibly matching TRBD1 (5 bases). CDR1 is SGHRS and CDR2 is YFSETQ in the germline V gene. With 0 bases removed from V and 8 bases from J, the gap between germline ends came to 14 bases. The CDR3 consists of 14 residues. CDR3 residues: CASSLGGPRLEAFF. In DNA form, the CDR3 reads TGCGCCAGCAGCTTGGGGGGCCCAAGACTGGAAGCTTTCTTT.

This clonotype was seen many times. This chain uses TRBV7-2 with TRBJ2-3, with D maybe TRBD2 (7 bases). Trimming left V 4 bases short and J 6 bases short, with 29 bases between. Germline V lookup: CDR1 SGHTA, CDR2 FQGNSA. CDR3 length: 19 amino acids. The CDR3 DNA reads as TGTGCCAGCAGCTCTCAAATGCGGGGGCCCCTTACTCTTGGGGATACGCAGTATTTT. This codes for CASSSQMRGPLTLGDTQYF.

This clonotype was observed many times. The V gene is TRBV20-1, the J gene TRBJ2-3; D assignment may be TRBD1 or TRBD2 (6 bases each). CDR1 DFQATT and CDR2 SNEGSKA come from the germline V gene (reference sequence). V was shortened by 0 bases and J by 3 bases, with 10 bases between the two germline ends. CDR3 length equals 14 residues. The CDR3 DNA reads as TGCAGTGCTAGAGACGGGGGCGGAACAGATACGCAGTATTTT. It encodes CSARDGGGTDTQYF.